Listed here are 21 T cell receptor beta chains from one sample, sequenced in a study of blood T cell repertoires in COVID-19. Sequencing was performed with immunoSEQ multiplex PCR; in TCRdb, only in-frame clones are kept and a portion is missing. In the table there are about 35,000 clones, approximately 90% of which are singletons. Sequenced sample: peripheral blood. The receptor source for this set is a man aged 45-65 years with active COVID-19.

Here the CDR3 reads CASSSRDSYNEQFF. DNA for the CDR3: TGTGCCAGCAGCTCCCGGGACAGCTACAATGAGCAGTTCTTC. The V gene is TRBV5-4, the J gene TRBJ2-1, with 7 bases that match TRBD1. V trimming: 3 bases; J trimming: 3 bases; junction bases outside the gene matches: 3. Germline V gene sequence: CDR1 SGHNT, CDR2 YYREEE (reference sequence). The CDR3 totals 14 residues.

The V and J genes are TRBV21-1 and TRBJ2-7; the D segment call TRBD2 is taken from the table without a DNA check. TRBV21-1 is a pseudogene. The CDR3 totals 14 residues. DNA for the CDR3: TGTGCCAGCAGCCCTCCCCGGGGAGGCTACGAGCAGTACTTC. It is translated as CASSPPRGGYEQYF.

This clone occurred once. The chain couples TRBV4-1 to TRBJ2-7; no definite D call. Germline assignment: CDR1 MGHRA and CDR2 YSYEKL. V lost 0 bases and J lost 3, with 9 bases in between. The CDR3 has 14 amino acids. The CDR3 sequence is CASSQDRYGYEQYF. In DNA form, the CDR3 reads TGCGCCAGCAGCCAAGACAGGTACGGCTACGAGCAGTACTTC.

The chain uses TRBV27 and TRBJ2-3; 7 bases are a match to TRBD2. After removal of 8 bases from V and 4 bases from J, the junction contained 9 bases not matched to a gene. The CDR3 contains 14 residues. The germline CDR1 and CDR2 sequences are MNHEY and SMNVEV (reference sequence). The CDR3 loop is CASSERGRPDTQYF. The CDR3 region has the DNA TGTGCCAGCTCCGAGCGGGGTCGGCCAGATACGCAGTATTTT.

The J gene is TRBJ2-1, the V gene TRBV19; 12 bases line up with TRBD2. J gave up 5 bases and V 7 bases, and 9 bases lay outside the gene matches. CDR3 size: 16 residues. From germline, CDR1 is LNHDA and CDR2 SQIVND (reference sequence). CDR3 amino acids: CASMIRLAGVDNEQFF. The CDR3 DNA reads TGTGCCAGTATGATAAGACTAGCGGGAGTTGACAATGAGCAGTTCTTC.

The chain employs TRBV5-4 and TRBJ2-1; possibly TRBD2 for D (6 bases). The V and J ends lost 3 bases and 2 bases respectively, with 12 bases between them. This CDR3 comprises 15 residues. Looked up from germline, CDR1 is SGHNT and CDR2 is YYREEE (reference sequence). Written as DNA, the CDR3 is TGTGCCAGCAGCTCCTTTGCGGGGCCCTACAATGAGCAGTTCTTC. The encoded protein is CASSSFAGPYNEQFF. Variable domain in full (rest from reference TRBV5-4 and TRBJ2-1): ETGVTQSPTHLIKTRGQQVTLRCSSQSGHNTVSWYQQALGQGPQFIFQYYREEENGRGNFPPRFSGLQFPNYSSELNVNALELDDSALYLCASSSFAGPYNEQFFGPGTRLTVL.

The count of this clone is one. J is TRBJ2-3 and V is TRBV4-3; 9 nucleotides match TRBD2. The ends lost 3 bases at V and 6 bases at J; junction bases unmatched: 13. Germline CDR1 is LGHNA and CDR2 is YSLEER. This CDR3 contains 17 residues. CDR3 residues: CASSQEAGGGAVDTQYF. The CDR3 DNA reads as TGCGCCAGCAGCCAGGAAGCTGGCGGGGGGGCAGTTGATACGCAGTATTTT.

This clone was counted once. This chain's CDR3 is CASCWTGADTQYF. The CDR3 coding sequence is TGCGCCAGCTGTTGGACAGGGGCAGATACGCAGTATTTT. The rearrangement uses TRBV10-2 and TRBJ2-3; 9 bases align to TRBD1. CDR1 and CDR2 from the germline V gene are WSHSY and SAAADI. V lost 8 bases and J lost 4; bases outside the gene matches: 4. The CDR3 sequence is 13 residues long.

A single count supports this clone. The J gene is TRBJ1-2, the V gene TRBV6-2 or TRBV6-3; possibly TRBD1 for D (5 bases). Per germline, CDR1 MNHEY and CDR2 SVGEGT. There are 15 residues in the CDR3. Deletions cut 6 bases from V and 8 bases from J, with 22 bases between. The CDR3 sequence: CASSRPGLGNQGYTF. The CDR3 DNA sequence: TGTGCCAGCAGCCGCCCGGGACTAGGGAACCAAGGCTACACCTTC.

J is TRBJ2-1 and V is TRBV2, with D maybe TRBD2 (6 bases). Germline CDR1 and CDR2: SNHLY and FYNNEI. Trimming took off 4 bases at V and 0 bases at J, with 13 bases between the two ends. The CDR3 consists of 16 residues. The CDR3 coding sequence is TGTGCCAGCAGTGCGGACCGGGGGAGCTCCTACAATGAGCAGTTCTTC. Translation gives CASSADRGSSYNEQFF.

The CDR3 DNA reads as TGTGCCAGCGCGGGACAGGGGGCCCTATCCTATGGCTACACCTTC. This translates into CASAGQGALSYGYTF. This chain connects TRBV9 to TRBJ1-2; 12 bases agree with TRBD1. CDR1 SGDLS and CDR2 YYNGEE come from the germline V gene. J gave up 4 bases and V 7 bases, and 8 bases lay outside the gene matches. The CDR3 has 15 residues.

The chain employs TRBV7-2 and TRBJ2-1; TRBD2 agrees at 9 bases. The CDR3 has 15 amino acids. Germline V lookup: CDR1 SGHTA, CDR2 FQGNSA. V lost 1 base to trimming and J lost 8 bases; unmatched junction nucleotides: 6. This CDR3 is CASSLVGTSFHEQFF. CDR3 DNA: TGTGCCAGCAGCTTAGTAGGGACTAGCTTCCATGAGCAGTTCTTC.

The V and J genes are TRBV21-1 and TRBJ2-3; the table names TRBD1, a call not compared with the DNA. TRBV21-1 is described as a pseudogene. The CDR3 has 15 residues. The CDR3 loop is CASSNDRGIADTQYF. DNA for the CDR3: TGTGCCAGCAGCAACGACAGGGGTATCGCAGATACGCAGTATTTT.

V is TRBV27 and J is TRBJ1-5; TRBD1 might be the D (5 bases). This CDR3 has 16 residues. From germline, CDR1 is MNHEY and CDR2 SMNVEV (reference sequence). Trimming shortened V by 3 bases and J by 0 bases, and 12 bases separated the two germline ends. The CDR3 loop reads CASSFSGAYSNQPQHF. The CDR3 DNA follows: TGTGCCAGCAGTTTTAGTGGGGCATATAGCAATCAGCCCCAGCATTTT.

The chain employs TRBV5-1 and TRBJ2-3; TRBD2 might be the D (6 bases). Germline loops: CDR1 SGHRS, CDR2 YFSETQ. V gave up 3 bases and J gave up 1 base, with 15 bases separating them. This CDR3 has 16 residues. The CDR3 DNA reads TGCGCCAGCAGCTCCCCCGGAGGGGCAGGCACAGATACGCAGTATTTT. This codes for CASSSPGGAGTDTQYF. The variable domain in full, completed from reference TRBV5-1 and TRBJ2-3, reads KAGVTQTPRYLIKTRGQQVTLSCSPISGHRSVSWYQQTPGQGLQFLFEYFSETQRNKGNFPGRFSGRQFSNSRSEMNVSTLELGDSALYLCASSSPGGAGTDTQYFGPGTRLTVL.

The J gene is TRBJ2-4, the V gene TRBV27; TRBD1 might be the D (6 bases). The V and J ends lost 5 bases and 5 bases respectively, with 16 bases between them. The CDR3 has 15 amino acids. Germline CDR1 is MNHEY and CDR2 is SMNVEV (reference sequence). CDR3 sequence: CASSGGGGAENIQYF. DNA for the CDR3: TGTGCCAGCAGTGGGGGTGGGGGCGCAGAAAACATTCAGTACTTC.

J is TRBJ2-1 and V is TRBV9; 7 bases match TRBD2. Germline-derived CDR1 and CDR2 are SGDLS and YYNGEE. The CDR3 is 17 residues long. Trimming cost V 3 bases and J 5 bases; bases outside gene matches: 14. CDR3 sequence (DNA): TGTGCCAGCAGCGCACTCGCGACCATTGGGGGGGACAATGAGCAGTTCTTC. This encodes CASSALATIGGDNEQFF.

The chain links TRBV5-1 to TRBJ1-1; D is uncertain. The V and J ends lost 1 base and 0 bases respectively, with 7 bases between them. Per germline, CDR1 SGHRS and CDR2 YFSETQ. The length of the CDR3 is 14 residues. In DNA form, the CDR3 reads TGCGCCAGCAGCTTGTACAGCTTGAACACTGAAGCTTTCTTT. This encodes CASSLYSLNTEAFF. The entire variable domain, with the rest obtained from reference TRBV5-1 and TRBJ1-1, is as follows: KAGVTQTPRYLIKTRGQQVTLSCSPISGHRSVSWYQQTPGQGLQFLFEYFSETQRNKGNFPGRFSGRQFSNSRSEMNVSTLELGDSALYLCASSLYSLNTEAFFGQGTRLTVV.

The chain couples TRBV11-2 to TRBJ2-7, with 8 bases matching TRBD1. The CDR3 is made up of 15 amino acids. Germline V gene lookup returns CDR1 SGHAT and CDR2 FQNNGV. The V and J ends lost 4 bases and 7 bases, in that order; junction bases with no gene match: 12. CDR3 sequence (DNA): TGTGCCAGCAGCTCATACAGACAGGGGATGGGGGAGCAGTACTTC. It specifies CASSSYRQGMGEQYF.

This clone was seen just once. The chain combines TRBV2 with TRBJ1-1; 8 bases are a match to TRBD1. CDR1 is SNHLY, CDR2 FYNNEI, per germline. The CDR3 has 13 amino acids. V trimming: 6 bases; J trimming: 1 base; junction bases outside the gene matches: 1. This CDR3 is CASRGTGNTEAFF. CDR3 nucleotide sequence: TGTGCCAGCAGGGGGACAGGGAACACTGAAGCTTTCTTT. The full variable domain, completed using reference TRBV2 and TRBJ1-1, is EPEVTQTPSHQVTQMGQEVILRCVPISNHLYFYWYRQILGQKVEFLVSFYNNEISEKSEIFDDQFSVERPDGSNFTLKIRSTKLEDSAMYFCASRGTGNTEAFFGQGTRLTVV.

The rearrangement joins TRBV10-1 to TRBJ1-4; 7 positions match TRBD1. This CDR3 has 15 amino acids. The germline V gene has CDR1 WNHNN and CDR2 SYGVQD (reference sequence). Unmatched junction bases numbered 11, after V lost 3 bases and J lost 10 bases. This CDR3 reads CASSERGQRPGKLFF. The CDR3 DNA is TGCGCCAGCAGTGAAAGGGGACAGCGCCCCGGAAAACTGTTTTTT.